This TCR beta chain originates from a study of blood T cell repertoires in COVID-19. Method: immunoSEQ multiplex PCR; TCRdb's copy keeps in-frame clones and lacks some. The data hold 350,000 to 400,000 clones, with over 75% observed a single time. The germline V gene has CDR1 SNHLY and CDR2 FYNNEI. CDR3 length: 14 amino acids. Trimming removed 1 base at V and 6 bases at J, with 10 bases between. This TCR was recovered from a man aged 35 to 55 in a cohort exposed to, infected with or recovered from COVID-19 (not recorded which). Sequencing used PBMCs or T cells enriched from blood (not recorded which). The V gene is TRBV2, the J gene TRBJ1-5; D not certain. CDR3 DNA: TGTGCCAGCAGTGAAGGAGGATGGTCTCAGCCCCAGCATTTT. It translates to CASSEGGWSQPQHF.